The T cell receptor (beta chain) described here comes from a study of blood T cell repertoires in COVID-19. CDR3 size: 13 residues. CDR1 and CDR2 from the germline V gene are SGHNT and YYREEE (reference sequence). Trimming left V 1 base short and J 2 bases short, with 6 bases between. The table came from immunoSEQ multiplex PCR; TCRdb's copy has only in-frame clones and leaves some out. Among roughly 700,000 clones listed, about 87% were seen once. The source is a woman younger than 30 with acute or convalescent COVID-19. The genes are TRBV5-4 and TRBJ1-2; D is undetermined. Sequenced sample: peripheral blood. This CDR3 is CASSLTANYGYTF. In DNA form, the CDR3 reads TGTGCCAGCAGCTTGACAGCAAACTATGGCTACACCTTC.